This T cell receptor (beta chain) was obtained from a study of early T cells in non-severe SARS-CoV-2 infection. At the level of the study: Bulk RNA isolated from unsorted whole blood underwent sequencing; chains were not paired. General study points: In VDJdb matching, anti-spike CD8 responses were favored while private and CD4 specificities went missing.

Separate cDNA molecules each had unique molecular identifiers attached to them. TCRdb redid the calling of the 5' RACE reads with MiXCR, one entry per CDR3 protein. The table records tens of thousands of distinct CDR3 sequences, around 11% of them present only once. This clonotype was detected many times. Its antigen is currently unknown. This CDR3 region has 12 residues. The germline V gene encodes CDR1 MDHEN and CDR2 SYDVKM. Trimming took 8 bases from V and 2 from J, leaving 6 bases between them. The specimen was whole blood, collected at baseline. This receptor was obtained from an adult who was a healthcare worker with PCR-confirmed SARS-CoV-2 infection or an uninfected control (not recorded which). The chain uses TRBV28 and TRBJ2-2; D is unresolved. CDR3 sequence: CASPANTGELFF. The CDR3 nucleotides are TGTGCCAGCCCCGCAAACACCGGGGAGCTGTTTTTT. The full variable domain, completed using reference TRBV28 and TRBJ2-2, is DVKVTQSSRYLVKRTGEKVFLECVQDMDHENMFWYRQDPGLGLRLIYFSYDVKMKEKGDIPEGYSVSREKKERFSLILESASTNQTSMYLCASPANTGELFFGEGSRLTVL.